This T cell receptor beta chain stems from a study of post-analysis software for immune sequencing data. General observations from the study: TRBV5-6, TRBV5-1 and TRBV20-1 were among a handful of TRBV segments more frequent in patients than controls.

This clonotype was seen only a few times. Its antigen remains unknown. Unique-molecular-identifier-tagged TCR beta cDNA libraries were used. It was from approximately 0.91 to 9.4 million T cells that some 500,000 cDNA molecules came. TCRdb used MiXCR to reprocess the PCR reads, holding one entry per CDR3 protein. The sample includes hundreds of thousands of distinct CDR3 sequences, approximately 60% seen only once; the top ten take over 9%. V lost 2 bases and J 11 bases, leaving 9 bases between the germline ends. The CDR3 sequence is 12 residues long. The specimen was blood. The J gene is TRBJ1-4, the V gene TRBV12-3 or TRBV12-4; D remains ambiguous. This receptor was obtained from a girl aged 2 to 10 with multiple sclerosis. The CDR3 region has the DNA TGTGCCAGCAGTTTATATATGAGGAAACTGTTTTTT. It encodes CASSLYMRKLFF.